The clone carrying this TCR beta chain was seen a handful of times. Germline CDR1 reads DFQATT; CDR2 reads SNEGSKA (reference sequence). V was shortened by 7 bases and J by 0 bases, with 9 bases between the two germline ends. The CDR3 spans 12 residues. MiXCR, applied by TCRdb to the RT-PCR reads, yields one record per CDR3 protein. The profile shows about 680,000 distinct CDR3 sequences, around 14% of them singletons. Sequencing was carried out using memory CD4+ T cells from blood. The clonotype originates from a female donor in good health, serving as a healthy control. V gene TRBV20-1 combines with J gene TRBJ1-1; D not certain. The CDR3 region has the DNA TGCAGTGTCGCCGACATGAACACTGAAGCTTTCTTT. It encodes CSVADMNTEAFF.